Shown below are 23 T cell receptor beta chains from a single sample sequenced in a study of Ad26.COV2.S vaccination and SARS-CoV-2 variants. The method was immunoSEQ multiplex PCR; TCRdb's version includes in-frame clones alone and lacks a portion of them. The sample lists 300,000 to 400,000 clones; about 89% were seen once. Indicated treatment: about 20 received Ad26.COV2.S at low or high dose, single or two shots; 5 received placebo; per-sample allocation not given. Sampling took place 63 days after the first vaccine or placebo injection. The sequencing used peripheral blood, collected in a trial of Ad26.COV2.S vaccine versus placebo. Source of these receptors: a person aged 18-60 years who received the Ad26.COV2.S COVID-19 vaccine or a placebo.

CDR3 nucleotides: TGTGCCAACTCCCCGGCAGGAGGCACAGATACGCAGTATTTT. Protein: CANSPAGGTDTQYF. The chain uses TRBV2 and TRBJ2-3; D gene ambiguous. In germline, CDR1 is SNHLY, CDR2 FYNNEI. The CDR3 covers 14 residues. Trimming stripped 10 bases from V and 1 base from J, with 15 bases between.

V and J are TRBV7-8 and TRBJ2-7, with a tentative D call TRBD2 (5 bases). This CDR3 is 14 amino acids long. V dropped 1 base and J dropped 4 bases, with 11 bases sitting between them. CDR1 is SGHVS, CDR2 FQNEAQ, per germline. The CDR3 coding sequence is TGTGCCAGCAGCTTAGAGAGCGGATTGTACGAGCAGTACTTC. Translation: CASSLESGLYEQYF.

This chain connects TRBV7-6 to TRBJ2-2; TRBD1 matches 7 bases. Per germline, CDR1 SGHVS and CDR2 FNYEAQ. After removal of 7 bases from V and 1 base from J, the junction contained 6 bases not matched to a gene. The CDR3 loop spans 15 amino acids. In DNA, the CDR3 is TGTGCCAGCACCTTGGGGACAGAGAACACCGGGGAGCTGTTTTTT. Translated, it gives CASTLGTENTGELFF.

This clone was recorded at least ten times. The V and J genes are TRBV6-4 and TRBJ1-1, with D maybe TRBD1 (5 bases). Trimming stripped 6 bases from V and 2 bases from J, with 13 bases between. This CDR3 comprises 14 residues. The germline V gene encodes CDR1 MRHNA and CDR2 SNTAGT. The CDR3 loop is CASRDTDRNTEAFF. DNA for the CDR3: TGTGCCAGCAGAGACACCGACAGAAACACTGAAGCTTTCTTT.

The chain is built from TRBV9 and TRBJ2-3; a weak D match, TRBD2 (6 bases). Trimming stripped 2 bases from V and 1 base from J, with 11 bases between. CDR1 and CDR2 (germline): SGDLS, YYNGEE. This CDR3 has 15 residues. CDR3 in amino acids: CASSVRGGGTDTQYF. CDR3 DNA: TGTGCCAGCAGCGTGAGGGGCGGGGGCACAGATACGCAGTATTTT.

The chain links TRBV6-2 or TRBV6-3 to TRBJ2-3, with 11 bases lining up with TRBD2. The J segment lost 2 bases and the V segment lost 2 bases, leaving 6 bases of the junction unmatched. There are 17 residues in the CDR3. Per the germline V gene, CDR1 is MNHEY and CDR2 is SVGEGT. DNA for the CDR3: TGTGCCAGCAGTTACCCCTGGACTAGCGGGTCCACAGATACGCAGTATTTT. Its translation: CASSYPWTSGSTDTQYF.

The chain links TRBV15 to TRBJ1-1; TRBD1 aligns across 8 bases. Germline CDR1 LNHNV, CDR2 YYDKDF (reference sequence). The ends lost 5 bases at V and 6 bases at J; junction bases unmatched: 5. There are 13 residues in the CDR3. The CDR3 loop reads CATSSDRGSEAFF. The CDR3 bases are TGTGCCACCAGCTCTGACAGGGGCTCTGAAGCTTTCTTT.

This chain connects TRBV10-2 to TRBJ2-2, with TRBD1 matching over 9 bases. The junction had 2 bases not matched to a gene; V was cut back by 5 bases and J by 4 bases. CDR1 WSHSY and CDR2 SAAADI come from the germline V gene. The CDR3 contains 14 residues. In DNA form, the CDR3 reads TGCGCCAGCAGTTGGGACAGGGCCACCGGGGAGCTGTTTTTT. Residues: CASSWDRATGELFF.

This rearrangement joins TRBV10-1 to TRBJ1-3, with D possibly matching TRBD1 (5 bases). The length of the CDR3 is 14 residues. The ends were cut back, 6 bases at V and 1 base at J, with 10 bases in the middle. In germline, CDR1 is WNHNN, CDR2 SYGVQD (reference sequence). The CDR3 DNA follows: TGCGCCAGCAGCCCACAGGATTCTGGAAACACCATATATTTT. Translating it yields CASSPQDSGNTIYF.

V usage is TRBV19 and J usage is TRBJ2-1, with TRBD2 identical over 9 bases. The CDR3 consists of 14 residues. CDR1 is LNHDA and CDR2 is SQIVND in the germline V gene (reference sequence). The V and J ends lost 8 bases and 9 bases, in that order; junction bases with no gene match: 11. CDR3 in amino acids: CASQSSGSWLEQFF. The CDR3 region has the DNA TGTGCCAGTCAGAGTAGCGGGAGTTGGCTTGAGCAGTTCTTC. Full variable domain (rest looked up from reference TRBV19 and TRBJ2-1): DGGITQSPKYLFRKEGQNVTLSCEQNLNHDAMYWYRQDPGQGLRLIYYSQIVNDFQKGDIAEGYSVSREKKESFPLTVTSAQKNPTAFYLCASQSSGSWLEQFFGPGTRLTVL.

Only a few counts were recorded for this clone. The CDR3 DNA sequence: TGTGCCAGCAGCTTCGGGACAGCGAACACCGGGGAGCTGTTTTTT. This translates into CASSFGTANTGELFF. The chain uses TRBV5-8 and TRBJ2-2, with 7 nucleotides matching TRBD1. The CDR3 loop spans 15 amino acids. The ends lost 2 bases at V and 0 bases at J; junction bases unmatched: 1. The germline V gene has CDR1 SGHTS and CDR2 YDEGEE.

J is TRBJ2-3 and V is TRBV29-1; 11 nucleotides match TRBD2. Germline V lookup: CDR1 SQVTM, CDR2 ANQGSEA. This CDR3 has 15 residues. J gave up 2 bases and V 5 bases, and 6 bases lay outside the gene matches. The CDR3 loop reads CSVPRLAGTTDTQYF. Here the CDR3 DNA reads TGCAGCGTTCCTCGACTAGCGGGAACCACAGATACGCAGTATTTT.

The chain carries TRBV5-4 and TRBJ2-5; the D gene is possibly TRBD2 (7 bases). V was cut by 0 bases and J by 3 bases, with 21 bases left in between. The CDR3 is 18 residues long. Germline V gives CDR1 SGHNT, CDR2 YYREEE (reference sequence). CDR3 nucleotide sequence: TGTGCCAGCAGCTTGGGCCTGGGGGCGGGGGCGCTCGAAGAGACCCAGTACTTC. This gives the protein CASSLGLGAGALEETQYF. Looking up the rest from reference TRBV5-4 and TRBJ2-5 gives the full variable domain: ETGVTQSPTHLIKTRGQQVTLRCSSQSGHNTVSWYQQALGQGPQFIFQYYREEENGRGNFPPRFSGLQFPNYSSELNVNALELDDSALYLCASSLGLGAGALEETQYFGPGTRLLVL.

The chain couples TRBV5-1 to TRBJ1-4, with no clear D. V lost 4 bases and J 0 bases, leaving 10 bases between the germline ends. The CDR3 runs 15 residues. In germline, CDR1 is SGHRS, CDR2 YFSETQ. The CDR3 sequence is CASSPMETTNEKLFF. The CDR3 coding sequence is TGCGCCAGCAGCCCCATGGAGACAACTAATGAAAAACTGTTTTTT.

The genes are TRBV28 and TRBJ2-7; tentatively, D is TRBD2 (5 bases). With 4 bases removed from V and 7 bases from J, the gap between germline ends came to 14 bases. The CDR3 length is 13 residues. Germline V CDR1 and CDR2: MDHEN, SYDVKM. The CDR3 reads CASSSGESHEQYF. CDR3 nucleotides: TGTGCCAGCAGTTCCGGGGAGAGCCATGAGCAGTACTTC. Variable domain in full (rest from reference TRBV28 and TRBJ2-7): DVKVTQSSRYLVKRTGEKVFLECVQDMDHENMFWYRQDPGLGLRLIYFSYDVKMKEKGDIPEGYSVSREKKERFSLILESASTNQTSMYLCASSSGESHEQYFGPGTRLTVT.

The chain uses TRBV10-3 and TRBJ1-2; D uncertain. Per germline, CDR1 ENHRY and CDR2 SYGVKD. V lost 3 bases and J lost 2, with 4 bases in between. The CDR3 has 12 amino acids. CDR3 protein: CAISDSNYGYTF. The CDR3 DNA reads TGTGCCATCAGTGATTCGAACTATGGCTACACCTTC.

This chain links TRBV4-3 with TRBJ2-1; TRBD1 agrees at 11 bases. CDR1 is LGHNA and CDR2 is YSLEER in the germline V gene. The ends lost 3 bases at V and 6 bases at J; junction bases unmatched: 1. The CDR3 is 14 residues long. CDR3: CASSQDRGRNEQFF. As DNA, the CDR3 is TGCGCCAGCAGCCAGGACAGGGGGCGCAATGAGCAGTTCTTC.

The CDR3 coding sequence is TGCAGTGCTAGTAGGCGGGACACCCTACAGGACGAGCAGTACTTC. It codes for CSASRRDTLQDEQYF. The chain is built from TRBV20-1 and TRBJ2-7; possibly TRBD1 or TRBD2 for D (6 bases each). In germline, CDR1 is DFQATT, CDR2 SNEGSKA (reference sequence). Trimming stripped 3 bases from V and 5 bases from J, with 20 bases between. CDR3 length: 15 amino acids.

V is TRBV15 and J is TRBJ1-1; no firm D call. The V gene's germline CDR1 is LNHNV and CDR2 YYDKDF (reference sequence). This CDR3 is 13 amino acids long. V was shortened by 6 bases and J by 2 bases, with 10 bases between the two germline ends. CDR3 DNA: TGTGCCACCAGTCGCGCAGGCAACACTGAAGCTTTCTTT. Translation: CATSRAGNTEAFF.

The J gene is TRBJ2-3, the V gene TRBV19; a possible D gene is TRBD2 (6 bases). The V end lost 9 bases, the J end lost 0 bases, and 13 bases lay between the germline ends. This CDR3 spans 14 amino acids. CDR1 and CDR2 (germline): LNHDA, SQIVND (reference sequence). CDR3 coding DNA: TGTGCCAGCCAGGAAACTAGCAGCACAGATACGCAGTATTTT. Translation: CASQETSSTDTQYF.

The DNA of the CDR3 is TGTGCCAGCAGTTTCGGCAGTAACCAAGAGACCCAGTACTTC. Its protein is CASSFGSNQETQYF. The chain carries TRBV27 and TRBJ2-5, with unresolved D. The CDR3 has 14 amino acids. CDR1 and CDR2 (germline): MNHEY, SMNVEV (reference sequence). Trimming left V 3 bases short and J 0 bases short, with 8 bases between.

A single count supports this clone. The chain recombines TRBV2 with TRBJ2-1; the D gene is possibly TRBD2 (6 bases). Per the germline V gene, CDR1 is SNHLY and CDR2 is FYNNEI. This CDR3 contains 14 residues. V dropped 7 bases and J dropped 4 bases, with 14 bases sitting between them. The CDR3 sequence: CASKSGQRYNEQFF. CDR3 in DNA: TGTGCCAGCAAGAGCGGGCAAAGGTACAATGAGCAGTTCTTC. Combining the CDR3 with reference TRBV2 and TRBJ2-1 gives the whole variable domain EPEVTQTPSHQVTQMGQEVILRCVPISNHLYFYWYRQILGQKVEFLVSFYNNEISEKSEIFDDQFSVERPDGSNFTLKIRSTKLEDSAMYFCASKSGQRYNEQFFGPGTRLTVL.

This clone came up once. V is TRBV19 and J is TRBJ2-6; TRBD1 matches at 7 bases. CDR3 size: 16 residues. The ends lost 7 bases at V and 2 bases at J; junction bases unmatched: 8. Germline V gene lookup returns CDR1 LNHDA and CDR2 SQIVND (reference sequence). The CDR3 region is CASTDRASAGANVLTF. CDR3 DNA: TGTGCCAGTACCGACAGGGCAAGCGCTGGGGCCAACGTCCTGACTTTC.